Listed below are T cell receptor beta chains from one sample, sequenced in a study of cytomegalovirus exposure and HLA in healthy donors. Method: immunoSEQ multiplex PCR; TCRdb's copy keeps in-frame clones and lacks some. This sample's clone table lists 45,000 to 70,000 clones. Specimen: PBMCs. Receptor source: a woman in her forties or fifties in good health and CMV-seropositive. CDR3s include the opening cysteine and the closing phenylalanine or tryptophan. Fields, in order: V gene, J gene, D gene, CDR3 DNA, CDR3 protein. The D gene is left open where the match is weak.

v_call: TRBV5-6; j_call: TRBJ1-2; d_call: .; cdr3_nt: TGTGCCAGCAGCCGCAGGATCGCTAACTATGGCTACACCTTC; cdr3_aa: CASSRRIANYGYTF
v_call: TRBV28; j_call: TRBJ2-3; d_call: TRBD2; cdr3_nt: TGTGCCAGCAGTTTATGGGGCCCGACTAGCTTAGATACGCAGTATTTT; cdr3_aa: CASSLWGPTSLDTQYF
v_call: TRBV6-5; j_call: TRBJ2-1; d_call: TRBD1; cdr3_nt: TGTGCCAGCAGTAGGGGACAGGGTTACAATGAGCAGTTCTTC; cdr3_aa: CASSRGQGYNEQFF
v_call: TRBV5-1; j_call: TRBJ2-3; d_call: .; cdr3_nt: TGCGCCAGCAGCTTGGAGTTAAGGGGCGCCACAGATACGCAGTATTTT; cdr3_aa: CASSLELRGATDTQYF
v_call: TRBV18; j_call: TRBJ1-5; d_call: .; cdr3_nt: TGTGCCAGCTCACTCGGGGGGACGGGTAGCAATCAGCCCCAGCATTTT; cdr3_aa: CASSLGGTGSNQPQHF
v_call: TRBV5-6; j_call: TRBJ2-5; d_call: .; cdr3_nt: TGTGCCAGCAGCCCTGACATCGAAGAGACCCAGTACTTC; cdr3_aa: CASSPDIEETQYF
v_call: TRBV27; j_call: TRBJ2-7; d_call: TRBD2; cdr3_nt: TGTGCCAGCAGTTTTGCTAGCGGGGCCTCCTACGAGCAGTACTTC; cdr3_aa: CASSFASGASYEQYF
v_call: TRBV29-1; j_call: TRBJ2-3; d_call: TRBD2; cdr3_nt: TGCAGCGTTCAAGCGGGAGGGCCAGATACGCAGTATTTT; cdr3_aa: CSVQAGGPDTQYF
v_call: TRBV6-1; j_call: TRBJ1-2; d_call: .; cdr3_nt: TGTGCCAGCAGTGAACTTCAGATTAACTATGGCTACACCTTC; cdr3_aa: CASSELQINYGYTF
v_call: TRBV28; j_call: TRBJ2-7; d_call: .; cdr3_nt: TGTGCCAGCAGGAACGGGGTCTCCTACGAGCAGTACTTC; cdr3_aa: CASRNGVSYEQYF
v_call: TRBV6-1; j_call: TRBJ2-5; d_call: .; cdr3_nt: TGTGCCAGCAGTAAAGGACAGACGACTGAGGGGGAGCAGTACTTC; cdr3_aa: CASSKGQTTEGEQYF
v_call: TRBV28; j_call: TRBJ2-5; d_call: .; cdr3_nt: TGTGCCAGCAGTTTATTTGGCGGGACGAACTCAGAGACCCAGTACTTC; cdr3_aa: CASSLFGGTNSETQYF
v_call: TRBV6-6; j_call: TRBJ1-3; d_call: .; cdr3_nt: TGTGCCAGCAAGGGGAGGGAGACGACCGGAAACACCATATATTTT; cdr3_aa: CASKGRETTGNTIYF
v_call: TRBV2; j_call: TRBJ2-4; d_call: TRBD2; cdr3_nt: TGTGCCAGCAGTGAAGCGCAATCACCGGGGGGGCATAAAAACATTCAGTACTTC; cdr3_aa: CASSEAQSPGGHKNIQYF
v_call: TRBV7-2; j_call: TRBJ2-1; d_call: TRBD2; cdr3_nt: TGTGCCAGCAGCCCTTGGACTAGCGGGAGTAATGAGCAGTTCTTC; cdr3_aa: CASSPWTSGSNEQFF
v_call: TRBV28; j_call: TRBJ1-5; d_call: TRBD1; cdr3_nt: TGTGCCAGCAGTTTAATAGTGAAGAGGGTACAGGGGGCCTCTCAGCCCCAGCATTTT; cdr3_aa: CASSLIVKRVQGASQPQHF
v_call: TRBV7-9; j_call: TRBJ2-5; d_call: TRBD2; cdr3_nt: TGTGCCAGCAGCTTGCATTCGGGGGGGGAGACCCAGTACTTC; cdr3_aa: CASSLHSGGETQYF
v_call: TRBV27; j_call: TRBJ2-7; d_call: TRBD2; cdr3_nt: TGTGCCAGCAGTTTGTATAGCGGGTACGAGCAGTACTTC; cdr3_aa: CASSLYSGYEQYF
v_call: TRBV27; j_call: TRBJ1-1; d_call: TRBD1; cdr3_nt: TGTGCCAGCAGTTTATCCGTACAGGGGATTGACGCTTTCTTT; cdr3_aa: CASSLSVQGIDAFF
v_call: TRBV4-1; j_call: TRBJ2-1; d_call: TRBD2; cdr3_nt: TGCGCCAGCAGAGATTATAAGAGCGGGAGTTCCTACAATGAGCAGTTCTTC; cdr3_aa: CASRDYKSGSSYNEQFF
v_call: TRBV9; j_call: TRBJ2-7; d_call: TRBD2; cdr3_nt: TGTGCCAGCAGCGAGGGGACTAGCGGGAAACGCGAGCAGTACTTC; cdr3_aa: CASSEGTSGKREQYF
v_call: TRBV19; j_call: TRBJ2-1; d_call: TRBD1; cdr3_nt: TGTGCCAGTAGTCGGACAGGGAGCTCCTACAATGAGCAGTTCTTC; cdr3_aa: CASSRTGSSYNEQFF
v_call: TRBV6-5; j_call: TRBJ1-4; d_call: TRBD1; cdr3_nt: TGTGCCAGCAATGCCGAGGGGGCAGCTAATGAAAAACTGTTTTTT; cdr3_aa: CASNAEGAANEKLFF
v_call: TRBV5-1; j_call: TRBJ2-4; d_call: TRBD1; cdr3_nt: TGCGCCAGCAGCTCGGGACAGGGGACGTTAAAGGGTAAAAACATTCAGTACTTC; cdr3_aa: CASSSGQGTLKGKNIQYF
v_call: TRBV7-9; j_call: TRBJ1-6; d_call: .; cdr3_nt: TGTGCCAGCAGCTTGACTGGAGCCCTCCACTTT; cdr3_aa: CASSLTGALHF
v_call: TRBV19; j_call: TRBJ1-1; d_call: .; cdr3_nt: TGTGCCAGTAGCCCGATAGAAGCTCAGGGGAGAGTACGAGCTTTCTTT; cdr3_aa: CASSPIEAQGRVRAFF
v_call: TRBV4-1; j_call: TRBJ1-1; d_call: TRBD1; cdr3_nt: TGCGCCAGCAGCCATTCGGGACAGACGAACACTGAAGCTTTCTTT; cdr3_aa: CASSHSGQTNTEAFF